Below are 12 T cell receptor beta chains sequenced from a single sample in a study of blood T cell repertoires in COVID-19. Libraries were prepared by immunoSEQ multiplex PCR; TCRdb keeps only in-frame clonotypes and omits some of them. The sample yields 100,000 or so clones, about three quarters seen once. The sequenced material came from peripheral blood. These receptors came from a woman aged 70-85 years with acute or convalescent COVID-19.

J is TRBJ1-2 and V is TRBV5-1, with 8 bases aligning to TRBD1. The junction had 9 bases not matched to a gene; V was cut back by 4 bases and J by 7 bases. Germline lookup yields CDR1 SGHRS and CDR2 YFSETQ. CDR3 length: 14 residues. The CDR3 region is CASSRMDRAGGYTF. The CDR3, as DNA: TGCGCCAGCAGCCGTATGGACAGGGCAGGTGGCTACACCTTC.

This chain's CDR3 is CASSSSRGELFF. The CDR3 DNA reads TGTGCCAGCAGTTCTTCCCGTGGGGAGCTGTTTTTT. V is TRBV12-3 or TRBV12-4 and J is TRBJ2-2; the D is unclear. V gave up 4 bases and J gave up 8 bases, with 8 bases separating them. The CDR3 consists of 12 residues.

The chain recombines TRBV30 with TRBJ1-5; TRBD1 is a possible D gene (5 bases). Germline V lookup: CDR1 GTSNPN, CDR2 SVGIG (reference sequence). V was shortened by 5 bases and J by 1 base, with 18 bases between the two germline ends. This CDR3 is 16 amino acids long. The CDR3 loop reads CAWATRGTSSNQPQHF. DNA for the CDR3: TGTGCCTGGGCGACCCGGGGGACTTCAAGCAATCAGCCCCAGCATTTT.

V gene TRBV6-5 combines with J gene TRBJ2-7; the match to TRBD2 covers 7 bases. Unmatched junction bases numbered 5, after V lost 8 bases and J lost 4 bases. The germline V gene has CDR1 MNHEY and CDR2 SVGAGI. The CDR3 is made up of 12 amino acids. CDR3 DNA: TGTGCCAGCCGTAGGGAGGGTTACGAGCAGTACTTC. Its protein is CASRREGYEQYF.

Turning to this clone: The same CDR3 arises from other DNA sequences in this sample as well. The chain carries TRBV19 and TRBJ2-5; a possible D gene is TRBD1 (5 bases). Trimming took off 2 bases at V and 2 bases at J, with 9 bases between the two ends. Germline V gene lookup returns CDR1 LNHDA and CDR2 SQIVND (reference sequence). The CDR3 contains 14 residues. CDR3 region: CASSILGQQETQYF. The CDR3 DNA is TGTGCCAGTAGTATATTGGGGCAGCAAGAGACCCAGTACTTC.

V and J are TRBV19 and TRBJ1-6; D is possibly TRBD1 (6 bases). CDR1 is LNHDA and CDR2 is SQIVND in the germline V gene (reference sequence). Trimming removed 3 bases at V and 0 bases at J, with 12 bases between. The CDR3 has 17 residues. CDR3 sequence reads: CASSISGTSSYNSPLHF. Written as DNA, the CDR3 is TGTGCCAGTAGTATTTCCGGGACAAGCTCCTATAATTCACCCCTCCACTTT.

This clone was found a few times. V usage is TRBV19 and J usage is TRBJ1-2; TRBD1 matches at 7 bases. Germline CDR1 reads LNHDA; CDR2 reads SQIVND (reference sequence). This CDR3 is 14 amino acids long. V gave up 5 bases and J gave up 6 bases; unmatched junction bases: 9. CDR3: CASSSPGGSHGYTF. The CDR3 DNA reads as TGTGCCAGTAGTTCCCCAGGGGGGTCACATGGCTACACCTTC.

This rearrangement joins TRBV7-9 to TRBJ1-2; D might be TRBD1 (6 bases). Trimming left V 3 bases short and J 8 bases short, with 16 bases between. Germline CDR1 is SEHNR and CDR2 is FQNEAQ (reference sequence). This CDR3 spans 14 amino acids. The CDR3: CASSLGGGSGGYTF. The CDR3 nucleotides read TGTGCCAGCAGCTTGGGGGGCGGGAGTGGCGGCTACACCTTC.

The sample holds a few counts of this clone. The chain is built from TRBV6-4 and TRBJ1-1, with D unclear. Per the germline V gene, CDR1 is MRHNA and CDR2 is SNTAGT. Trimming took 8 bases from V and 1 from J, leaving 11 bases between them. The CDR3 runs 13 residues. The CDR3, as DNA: TGTGCCAGCTCCCTGGAGGGGAACACTGAAGCTTTCTTT. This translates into CASSLEGNTEAFF.

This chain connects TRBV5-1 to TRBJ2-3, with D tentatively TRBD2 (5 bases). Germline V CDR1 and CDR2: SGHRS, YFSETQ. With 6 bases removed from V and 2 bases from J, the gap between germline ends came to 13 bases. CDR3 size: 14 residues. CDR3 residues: CASIEGLTTDTQYF. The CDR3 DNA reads TGCGCCAGCATTGAAGGACTTACCACAGATACGCAGTATTTT.

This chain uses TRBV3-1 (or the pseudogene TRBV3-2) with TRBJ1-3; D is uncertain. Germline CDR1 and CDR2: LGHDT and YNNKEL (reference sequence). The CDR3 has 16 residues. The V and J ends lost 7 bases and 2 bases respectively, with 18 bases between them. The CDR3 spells CASTFRPGSAGNTIYF. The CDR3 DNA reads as TGTGCCAGCACCTTCCGTCCCGGGTCCGCTGGAAACACCATATATTTT.

The CDR3 spells CASMSYRGINQPQHF. DNA of the CDR3: TGTGCCAGCATGTCCTACAGGGGGATCAATCAGCCCCAGCATTTT. V usage is TRBV6-5 and J usage is TRBJ1-5; 8 bases are a match to TRBD1. V shed 7 bases, J shed 3 bases, and the junction held 8 bases outside the gene matches. From germline, CDR1 is MNHEY and CDR2 SVGAGI. The CDR3 spans 15 residues.